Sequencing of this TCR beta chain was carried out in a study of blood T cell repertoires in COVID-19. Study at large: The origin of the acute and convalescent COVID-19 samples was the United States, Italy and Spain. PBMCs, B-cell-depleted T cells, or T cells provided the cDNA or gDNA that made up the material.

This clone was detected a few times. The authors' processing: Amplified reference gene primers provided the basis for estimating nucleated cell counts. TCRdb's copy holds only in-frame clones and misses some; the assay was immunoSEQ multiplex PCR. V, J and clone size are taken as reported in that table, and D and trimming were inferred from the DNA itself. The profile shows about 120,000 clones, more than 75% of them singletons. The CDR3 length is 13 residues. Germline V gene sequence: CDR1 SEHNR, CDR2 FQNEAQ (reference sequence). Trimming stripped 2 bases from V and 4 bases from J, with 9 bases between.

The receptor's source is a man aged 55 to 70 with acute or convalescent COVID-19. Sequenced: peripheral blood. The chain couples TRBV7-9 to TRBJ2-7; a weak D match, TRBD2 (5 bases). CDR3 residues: CASSLPPGYEQYF. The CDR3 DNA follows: TGTGCCAGCAGCTTACCCCCGGGGTACGAGCAGTACTTC.